This is a list of T cell receptor beta chains from one sample in a study of monozygotic twins with inflammatory bowel disease. TCRdb re-called the 5' RACE reads and gives one entry per CDR3 protein, without DNA. This listing includes 150,000 to 200,000 distinct CDR3 sequences. Sequenced material: blood. All receptors come from a human donor with ulcerative colitis or Crohn's disease, or a healthy co-twin of an affected twin (not recorded which). Both conserved end residues are part of each CDR3.

j_gene | v_gene | CDR3aa
TRBJ2-3 | TRBV6-2/TRBV6-3 | CASRRISRGDTQYF
TRBJ1-6 | TRBV5-1 | CASSTDRANSPLHF
TRBJ2-4 | TRBV20-1 | CSARDVKLAKNIQYF
TRBJ2-5 | TRBV5-4 | CASSLAMKTQYF
TRBJ1-5 | TRBV20-1 | CSARGGEFPQHF
TRBJ2-1 | TRBV5-1 | CASSLGRLAGLEGRSSSYNEQFF
TRBJ2-3 | TRBV20-1 | CSAAVAGSTDTQYF
TRBJ2-2 | TRBV5-1 | CASSLQGPPAGELFF
TRBJ2-2 | TRBV11-2 | CASSLVLPQNTGELFF
TRBJ2-7 | TRBV5-5 | CASSPSPTSGDSYEQYF
TRBJ2-5 | TRBV10-3 | CAISASGAQETQYF
TRBJ2-1 | TRBV3-1 | CASSQVGRGHNEQFF
TRBJ2-1 | TRBV20-1 | CSARDSLAGRGFF
TRBJ2-1 | TRBV7-9 | CASSDPVGGEQFF
TRBJ1-5 | TRBV20-1 | CSARRGRAHSNQPQHF
TRBJ1-5 | TRBV7-6 | CASSLAPHQPQHF
TRBJ1-5 | TRBV18 | CASSQTGTGVGSGNQPQHF
TRBJ2-7 | TRBV5-1 | CASSLNGPQYF
TRBJ1-6 | TRBV7-2 | CASSLNMDALWNSPLHF
TRBJ2-4 | TRBV6-2/TRBV6-3 | CASSQMGGLKNIQYF